The present T cell receptor (beta chain) was sequenced within a study of blood T cell repertoires in COVID-19. The table came from immunoSEQ multiplex PCR; TCRdb's copy has only in-frame clones and leaves some out. The sample yields some 530,000 clones, around 85% seen once. This CDR3 spans 14 amino acids. Germline V gene data show CDR1 as SNHLY and CDR2 as FYNNEI. V was trimmed by 4 bases and J by 0 bases, leaving 9 bases between them. The chain uses TRBV2 and TRBJ1-2, with D possibly being TRBD1 (5 bases). Specimen: PBMCs or T cells enriched from blood (not recorded which). The clonotype was recovered from a woman in her sixties or seventies who had recovered from COVID-19. The CDR3 region is CASSADSPNYGYTF. In DNA, the CDR3 is TGTGCCAGCAGTGCAGACAGTCCTAACTATGGCTACACCTTC.